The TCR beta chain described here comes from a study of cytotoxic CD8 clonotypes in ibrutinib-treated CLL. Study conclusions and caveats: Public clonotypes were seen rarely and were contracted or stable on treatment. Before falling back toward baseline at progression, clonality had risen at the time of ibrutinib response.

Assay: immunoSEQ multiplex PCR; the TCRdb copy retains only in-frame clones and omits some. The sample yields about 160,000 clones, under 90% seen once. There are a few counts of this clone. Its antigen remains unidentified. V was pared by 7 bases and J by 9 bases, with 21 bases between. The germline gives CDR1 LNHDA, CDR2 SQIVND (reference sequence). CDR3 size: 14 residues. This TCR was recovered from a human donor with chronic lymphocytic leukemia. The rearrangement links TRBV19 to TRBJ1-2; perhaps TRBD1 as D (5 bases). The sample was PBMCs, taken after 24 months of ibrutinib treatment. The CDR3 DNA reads TGTGCCAGTACCGGCCCGACAGCAGAATCGAGCTACACCTTC. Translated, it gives CASTGPTAESSYTF. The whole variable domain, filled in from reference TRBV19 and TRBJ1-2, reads DGGITQSPKYLFRKEGQNVTLSCEQNLNHDAMYWYRQDPGQGLRLIYYSQIVNDFQKGDIAEGYSVSREKKESFPLTVTSAQKNPTAFYLCASTGPTAESSYTFGSGTRLTVV.